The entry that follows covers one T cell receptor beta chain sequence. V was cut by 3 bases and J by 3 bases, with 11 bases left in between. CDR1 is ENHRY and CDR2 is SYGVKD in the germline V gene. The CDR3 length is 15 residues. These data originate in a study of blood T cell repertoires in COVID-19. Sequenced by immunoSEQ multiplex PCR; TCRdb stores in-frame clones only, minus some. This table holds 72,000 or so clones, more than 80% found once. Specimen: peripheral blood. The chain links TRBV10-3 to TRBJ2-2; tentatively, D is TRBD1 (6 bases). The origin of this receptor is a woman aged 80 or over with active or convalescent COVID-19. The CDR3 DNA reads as TGTGCCATCAGTGATACAGGGTACGACACCGGGGAGCTGTTTTTT. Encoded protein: CAISDTGYDTGELFF.